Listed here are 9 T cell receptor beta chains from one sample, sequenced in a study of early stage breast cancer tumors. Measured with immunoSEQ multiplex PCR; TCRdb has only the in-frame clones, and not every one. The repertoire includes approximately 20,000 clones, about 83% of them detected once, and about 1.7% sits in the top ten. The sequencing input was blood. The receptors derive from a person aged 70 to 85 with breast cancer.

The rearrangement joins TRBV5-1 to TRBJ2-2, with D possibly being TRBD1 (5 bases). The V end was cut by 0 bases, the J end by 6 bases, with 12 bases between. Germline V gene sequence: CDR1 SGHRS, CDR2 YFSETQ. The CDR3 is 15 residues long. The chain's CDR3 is CASSLVSGQAGELFF. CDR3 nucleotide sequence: TGCGCCAGCAGCTTGGTGTCAGGGCAGGCCGGGGAGCTGTTTTTT.

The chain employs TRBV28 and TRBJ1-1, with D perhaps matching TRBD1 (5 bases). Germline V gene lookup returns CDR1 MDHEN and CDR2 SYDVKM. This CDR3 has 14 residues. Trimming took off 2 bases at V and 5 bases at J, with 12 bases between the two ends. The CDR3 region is CASSLGGGATEAFF. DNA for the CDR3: TGTGCCAGCAGTTTAGGAGGAGGGGCGACTGAAGCTTTCTTT.

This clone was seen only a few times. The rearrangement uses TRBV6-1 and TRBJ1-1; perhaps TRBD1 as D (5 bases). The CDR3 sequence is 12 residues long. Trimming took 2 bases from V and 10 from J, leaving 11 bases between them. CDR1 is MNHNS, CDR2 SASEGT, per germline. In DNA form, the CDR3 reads TGTGCCAGCAGTGAATCGGCAGGGCCAGCTTTCTTT. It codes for CASSESAGPAFF.

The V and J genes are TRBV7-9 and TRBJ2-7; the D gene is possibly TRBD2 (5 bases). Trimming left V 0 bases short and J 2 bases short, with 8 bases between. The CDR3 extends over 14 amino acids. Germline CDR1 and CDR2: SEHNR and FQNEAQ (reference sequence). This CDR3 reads CASSLAQTTYEQYF. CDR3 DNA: TGTGCCAGCAGCTTAGCCCAGACTACCTACGAGCAGTACTTC.

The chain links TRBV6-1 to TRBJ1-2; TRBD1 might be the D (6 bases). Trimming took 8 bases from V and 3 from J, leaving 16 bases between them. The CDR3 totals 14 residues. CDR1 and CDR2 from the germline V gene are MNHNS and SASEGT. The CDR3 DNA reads TGTGCCAGCCAGGGGTCGCGTGGGGACTATGGCTACACCTTC. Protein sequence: CASQGSRGDYGYTF.

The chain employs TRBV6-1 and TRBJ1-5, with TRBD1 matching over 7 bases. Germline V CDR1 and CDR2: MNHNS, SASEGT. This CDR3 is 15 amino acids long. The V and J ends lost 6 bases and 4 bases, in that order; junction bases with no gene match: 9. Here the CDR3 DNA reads TGTGCCAGCAGGCTACCGCGACAGGGAAATCAGCCCCAGCATTTT. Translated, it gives CASRLPRQGNQPQHF.

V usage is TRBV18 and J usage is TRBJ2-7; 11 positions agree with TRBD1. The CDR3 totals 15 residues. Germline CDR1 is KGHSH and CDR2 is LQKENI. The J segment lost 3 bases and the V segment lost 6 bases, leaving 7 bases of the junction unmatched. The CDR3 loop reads CASSQGQGGHYEQYF. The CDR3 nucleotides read TGTGCCAGCTCCCAGGGACAGGGGGGACACTACGAGCAGTACTTC.

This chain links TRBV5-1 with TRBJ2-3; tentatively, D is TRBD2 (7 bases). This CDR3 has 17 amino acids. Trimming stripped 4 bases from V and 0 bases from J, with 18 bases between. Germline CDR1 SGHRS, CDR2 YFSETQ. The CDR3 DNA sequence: TGCGCCAGCAGCAGGCGCGGGGGCACCACTAGCACAGATACGCAGTATTTT. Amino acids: CASSRRGGTTSTDTQYF.

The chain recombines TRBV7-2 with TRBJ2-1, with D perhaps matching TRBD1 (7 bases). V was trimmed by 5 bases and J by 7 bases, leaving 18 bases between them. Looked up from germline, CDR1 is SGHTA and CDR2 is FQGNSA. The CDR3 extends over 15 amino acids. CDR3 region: CASSPTGPAGNEQFF. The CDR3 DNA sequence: TGTGCCAGCAGCCCGACAGGGCCCGCGGGGAATGAGCAGTTCTTC.